These 18 T cell receptor beta chains were all obtained from the same sample, sequenced in a study of CD8 T cells in ankylosing spondylitis. From the 5' RACE reads, TCRdb called clonotypes with MiXCR, one entry per CDR3 protein. The sample yields around 100,000 distinct CDR3 sequences, under 30% seen once. Sequencing used synovial fluid, either unsorted or a sorted T cell fraction (not recorded which). The receptors stem from a male donor with ankylosing spondylitis.

This clonotype was found a few times. The rearrangement joins TRBV4-2 to TRBJ1-6; the D is unclear. Trimming shortened V by 8 bases and J by 7 bases, and 9 bases separated the two germline ends. Germline V lookup: CDR1 LGHNA, CDR2 YNFKEQ. The CDR3 consists of 12 residues. CDR3 coding DNA: TGTGCCAGCCGACGGGCAAATTCACCCCTCCACTTT. Translated: CASRRANSPLHF.

The chain joins TRBV4-2 to TRBJ2-2, with 7 bases matching TRBD2. The V gene's germline CDR1 is LGHNA and CDR2 YNFKEQ. Unmatched junction bases numbered 7, after V lost 4 bases and J lost 2 bases. This CDR3 is 16 amino acids long. CDR3 coding DNA: TGTGCCAGCAGCCCTGAGGGAGGGTCTAACACCGGGGAGCTGTTTTTT. Amino acid sequence: CASSPEGGSNTGELFF.

The chain joins TRBV4-2 to TRBJ2-1; 12 bases are a match to TRBD2. Losses at the gene ends were 5 bases for V and 3 bases for J; bases not matched to a gene: 14. The CDR3 is made up of 19 amino acids. Germline V lookup: CDR1 LGHNA, CDR2 YNFKEQ. The CDR3: CASSTPSGREFGYYNEQFF. The CDR3 coding sequence is TGTGCCAGCAGCACTCCTAGCGGGAGGGAATTTGGGTACTACAATGAGCAGTTCTTC.

This chain links TRBV27 with TRBJ2-7, with 9 bases fitting TRBD1. This CDR3 has 15 amino acids. Germline V gives CDR1 MNHEY, CDR2 SMNVEV (reference sequence). Trimming took 5 bases from V and 4 from J; bases not matched to a gene: 9. This chain's CDR3 is CASSTSPGTGYEQYV. The CDR3 DNA follows: TGTGCCAGCAGTACATCTCCCGGGACAGGGTACGAGCAGTACGTC.

This chain connects TRBV11-2 to TRBJ2-1; TRBD2 is a possible D gene (6 bases). Germline loops: CDR1 SGHAT, CDR2 FQNNGV. Trimming cost V 6 bases and J 5 bases, with 14 bases left between them. This CDR3 contains 14 residues. CDR3 sequence: CASRGRAGHNEQFF. The CDR3 bases are TGTGCCAGCAGGGGACGAGCGGGTCACAATGAGCAGTTCTTC. Together with reference TRBV11-2 and TRBJ2-1, the CDR3 gives the full variable domain: EAGVAQSPRYKIIEKRQSVAFWCNPISGHATLYWYQQILGQGPKLLIQFQNNGVVDDSQLPKDRFSAERLKGVDSTLKIQPAKLEDSAVYLCASRGRAGHNEQFFGPGTRLTVL.

This rearrangement joins TRBV4-1 to TRBJ2-5, with D perhaps TRBD1 (6 bases). CDR3 size: 14 residues. CDR1 is MGHRA, CDR2 YSYEKL, per germline. Trimming stripped 1 base from V and 4 bases from J, with 10 bases between. This CDR3 is CASSQGGQGETQYF. Here the CDR3 DNA reads TGCGCCAGCAGCCAAGGGGGGCAGGGAGAGACCCAGTACTTC.

Only a few counts were recorded for this clonotype. The rearrangement uses TRBV6-1 and TRBJ2-7; TRBD1 aligns across 7 bases. The germline gives CDR1 MNHNS, CDR2 SASEGT. The CDR3 consists of 14 residues. The ends lost 7 bases at V and 1 base at J; junction bases unmatched: 7. The CDR3 DNA reads as TGTGCCAGCAATAAAGGGGGCGCTTCCTACGAGCAGTACGTC. Translation gives CASNKGGASYEQYV.

The chain combines TRBV27 with TRBJ1-6, with D maybe TRBD1 (5 bases). Trimming shortened V by 2 bases and J by 14 bases, and 19 bases separated the two germline ends. This CDR3 comprises 15 residues. Per germline, CDR1 MNHEY and CDR2 SMNVEV (reference sequence). The CDR3 DNA reads TGTGCCAGCAGTTTAATTTGGGGGGAAATAGTGGCCCTCCACTTT. Its translation: CASSLIWGEIVALHF.

This sequence joins TRBV7-2 and TRBJ2-5; D perhaps matches TRBD1 (5 bases). The V and J ends lost 10 bases and 4 bases respectively, with 16 bases between them. Per germline, CDR1 SGHTA and CDR2 FQGNSA. The CDR3 consists of 13 residues. The CDR3 DNA reads TGTGCCACGACAGCCGGAAGGTTAGAGACCCAGTACTTC. Encoded protein: CATTAGRLETQYF.

This clonotype appeared a few times. The chain has TRBV7-2 and TRBJ1-4; D is ambiguous. This CDR3 spans 16 amino acids. The germline V gene encodes CDR1 SGHTA and CDR2 FQGNSA. Trimming removed 2 bases at V and 8 bases at J, with 18 bases between. The CDR3 nucleotides are TGTGCCAGCAGCTTAAATTCTGGGGAGGCTGGGGAAAAACTGTTTTTT. Its translation is CASSLNSGEAGEKLFF.

The table lists this clonotype with a few counts. The chain has TRBV5-6 and TRBJ1-4, with a weak D call TRBD1 (6 bases). Between the trimmed V and J ends, which lost 6 bases and 5 bases, there was a span of 17 bases. The CDR3 has 15 residues. Germline-derived CDR1 and CDR2 are SGHDT and YYEEEE. CDR3 in DNA: TGTGCCAGCACCAACACCGGGACAAGGAATGAAAAACTGTTTTTT. This gives the protein CASTNTGTRNEKLFF. The whole variable domain, filled in from reference TRBV5-6 and TRBJ1-4, reads DAGVTQSPTHLIKTRGQQVTLRCSPKSGHDTVSWYQQALGQGPQFIFQYYEEEERQRGNFPDRFSGHQFPNYSSELNVNALLLGDSALYLCASTNTGTRNEKLFFGSGTQLSVL.

This chain connects TRBV20-1 to TRBJ1-1; D gene ambiguous. In germline, CDR1 is DFQATT, CDR2 SNEGSKA (reference sequence). The V and J ends lost 6 bases and 0 bases respectively, with 11 bases between them. The CDR3 is made up of 13 amino acids. In nucleotides, the CDR3 is TGCAGTGCCCCCGGATACTTGAACACTGAAGCTTTCTTT. It codes for CSAPGYLNTEAFF.

This clonotype was seen more than once but under ten times. The rearrangement links TRBV11-2 to TRBJ2-7; D not resolved. The V end was cut by 4 bases, the J end by 1 base, with 14 bases between. The length of the CDR3 is 15 residues. Germline V lookup: CDR1 SGHAT, CDR2 FQNNGV. The CDR3 DNA follows: TGTGCCAGCAGCTCCGCCGTTTTGGGTTCCTACGAGCAGTACTTC. Translating it yields CASSSAVLGSYEQYF. Complete variable domain (other parts from reference TRBV11-2 and TRBJ2-7): EAGVAQSPRYKIIEKRQSVAFWCNPISGHATLYWYQQILGQGPKLLIQFQNNGVVDDSQLPKDRFSAERLKGVDSTLKIQPAKLEDSAVYLCASSSAVLGSYEQYFGPGTRLTVT.

This clonotype was counted only a few times. The chain couples TRBV12-3 or TRBV12-4 to TRBJ1-1; D is unclear. The CDR3 contains 12 residues. Trimming shortened V by 2 bases and J by 6 bases, and 7 bases separated the two germline ends. For the CDR3, the DNA is TGTGCCAGCAGTTTAACACGGCCTGAAGCTTTCTTT. It codes for CASSLTRPEAFF.

V usage is TRBV7-7 and J usage is TRBJ2-7; 10 nucleotides align to TRBD2. The CDR3 covers 14 residues. Germline V lookup: CDR1 SSHAT, CDR2 FNYEAQ (reference sequence). The J segment lost 7 bases and the V segment lost 5 bases, leaving 8 bases of the junction unmatched. In nucleotides, the CDR3 is TGTGCCAGCAGCCCTAGCGGGAGCACGGGGGAGCAGTACTTC. Amino acid sequence: CASSPSGSTGEQYF.

The V call is TRBV15, the J call TRBJ2-7, with 11 positions matching TRBD1. Germline V gives CDR1 LNHNV, CDR2 YYDKDF (reference sequence). CDR3 size: 16 residues. V dropped 3 bases and J dropped 4; count of bases not matched to a gene: 8. This CDR3 is CATSSGGQGASYEQYF. In nucleotides, the CDR3 is TGTGCCACCAGCAGCGGTGGACAGGGGGCGAGTTACGAGCAGTACTTC.

The gene calls are TRBV19 and TRBJ1-1; no clear D gene. Germline V gene data show CDR1 as LNHDA and CDR2 as SQIVND (reference sequence). V was shortened by 0 bases and J by 0 bases, with 8 bases between the two germline ends. The CDR3 loop spans 15 amino acids. CDR3 nucleotide sequence: TGTGCCAGTAGTATAGATGTCAACCTGAACACTGAAGCTTTCTTT. Translated, it gives CASSIDVNLNTEAFF.

The V call is TRBV20-1, the J call TRBJ1-5, with D tentatively TRBD1 (5 bases). V was trimmed by 3 bases and J by 0 bases, leaving 18 bases between them. Germline V gene lookup returns CDR1 DFQATT and CDR2 SNEGSKA (reference sequence). The CDR3 sequence is 17 residues long. The CDR3 region has the DNA TGCAGTGCTAGCGATGGACAATCGATTTATAGCAATCAGCCCCAGCATTTT. This codes for CSASDGQSIYSNQPQHF.